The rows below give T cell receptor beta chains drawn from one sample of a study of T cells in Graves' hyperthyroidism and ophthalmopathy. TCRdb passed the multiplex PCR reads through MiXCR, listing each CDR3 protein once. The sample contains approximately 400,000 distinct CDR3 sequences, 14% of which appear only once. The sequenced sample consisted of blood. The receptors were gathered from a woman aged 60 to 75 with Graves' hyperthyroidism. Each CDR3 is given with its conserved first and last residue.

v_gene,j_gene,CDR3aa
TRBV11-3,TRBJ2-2,CASSLGDRWTGELFF
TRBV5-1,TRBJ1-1,CASSWGIGGGTEAFF
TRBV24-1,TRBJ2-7,CATSDLLWDSQYEQYF
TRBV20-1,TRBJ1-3,CSARWGALSGNTIYF
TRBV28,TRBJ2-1,CASSPLAGGYNEQFF
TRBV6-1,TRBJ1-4,CASQDGAAAKLFF
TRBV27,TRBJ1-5,CASSLRQGWQPQHF
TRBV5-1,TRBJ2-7,CASSKGQNSYEQYF
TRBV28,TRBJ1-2,CASSLGDDRVGYTF
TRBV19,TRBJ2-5,CASRQAGETQYF
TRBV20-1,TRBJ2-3,CSARGTSGRDTQYF
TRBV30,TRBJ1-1,CAWSTNLLTGDQAFF
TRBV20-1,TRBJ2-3,CSANVRGTSGLTDTQYF
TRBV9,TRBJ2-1,CASSGNRGVPTNEQFF
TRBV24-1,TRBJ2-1,CATSTSGPYNEQFF
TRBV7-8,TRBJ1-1,CASTRERGRNTEAFF
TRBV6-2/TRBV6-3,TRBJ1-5,CASSRDRGAAQPQHF
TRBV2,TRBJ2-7,CASMPGLANHEQYF
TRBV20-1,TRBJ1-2,CSARTGSYGYTF
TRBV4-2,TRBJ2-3,CASSQDHLAGGTDTQYF
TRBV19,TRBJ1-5,CASSSAGAQNQPQHF
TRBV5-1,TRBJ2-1,CASSSNRQGEQFF
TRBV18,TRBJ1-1,CASSPWAGGTEAFF
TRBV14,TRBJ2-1,CASSGGFYEQFF
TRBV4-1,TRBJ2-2,CASSQRGFLDTGELFF
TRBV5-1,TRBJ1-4,CASSRQGDNEKLFF
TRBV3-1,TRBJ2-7,CASSQTSGSNEQYF
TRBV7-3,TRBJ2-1,CASSPDYQRSGQFF
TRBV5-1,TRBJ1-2,CASSEGQGKGYTF
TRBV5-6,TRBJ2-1,CASSPVRKASTYNEQFF
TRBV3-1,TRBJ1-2,CASKETGGAFPYGYTF
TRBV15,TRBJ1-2,CATSRDRTGGHGYTF
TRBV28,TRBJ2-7,CASSSLGQGPAGEQYF
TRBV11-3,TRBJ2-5,CASSLGALGEETQYF
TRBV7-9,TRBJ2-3,CASSSSGRRGPRTDTQYF
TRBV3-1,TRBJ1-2,CASSQQQTYGYTF
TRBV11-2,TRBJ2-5,CASSPSQGRETQYF
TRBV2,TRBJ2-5,CASSEARTGGGRETQYF
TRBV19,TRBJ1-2,CASSIFGTYGYTF
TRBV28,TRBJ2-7,CASSSPEVAYEQYF
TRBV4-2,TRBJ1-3,CASSRSKGAGGNTIYF
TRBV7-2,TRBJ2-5,CASSSGPAKETQYF
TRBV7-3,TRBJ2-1,CASSLKGREQFF
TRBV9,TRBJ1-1,CASSDQGAYTGAFF
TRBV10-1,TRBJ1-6,CASSVPGQWDYNSPLHF
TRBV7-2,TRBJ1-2,CASSSGLQGPGYTF
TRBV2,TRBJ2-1,CASSPGFSYNEQFF
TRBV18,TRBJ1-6,CASSPDGGGRSPPHF
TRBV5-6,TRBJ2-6,CASSRSQGANVLTF
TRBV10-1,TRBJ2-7,CASSGPGAEQYF
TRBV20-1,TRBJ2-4,CSASSTGGLKNIQYF
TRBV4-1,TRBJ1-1,CASSRNRDRTMNTEAFF
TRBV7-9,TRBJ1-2,CASSLDGTGDYGYTF
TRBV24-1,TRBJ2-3,CATSDTTTDTQYF
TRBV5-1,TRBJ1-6,CASSGLTGGNSPLHF
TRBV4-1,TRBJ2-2,CASSQDPDGVAGADTGELFF
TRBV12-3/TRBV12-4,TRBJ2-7,CASSAGLPSAEQYF
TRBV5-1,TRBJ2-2,CASTDGATNTGELFF